This is a list of T cell receptor beta chains from one sample in a study of blood T cell repertoires in COVID-19. Sequenced by immunoSEQ multiplex PCR; TCRdb stores in-frame clones only, minus some. The table records approximately 69,000 clones, roughly 81% of them present only once. The sample comprised peripheral blood. The receptor set was obtained from a woman in her 70s with acute or convalescent COVID-19. Both conserved end residues are part of each CDR3.

len,v_gene,CDR3aa
18,TRBV27,CASSLDEYIPGRALEQFF
12,TRBV29-1,CSVDGEDYEQYF
13,TRBV7-9,CASSLGAGQPQHF
14,TRBV3-1/TRBV3-2,CASSHLGSNQPQHF
13,TRBV4-1,CASSTGVGYGYTF
15,TRBV7-9,CASSFAGGPNEKLFF
15,TRBV6-5,CASKQGSPGANVLTF
15,TRBV6-5,CASPSPTGRRTEAFF
14,TRBV28,CASTQGGVSEKLFF
15,TRBV30,CAWRYPGTGNTEAFF
13,TRBV11-2,CASSVQGSYGYTF
14,TRBV19,CASQDGSSGNTIYF
13,TRBV28,CASSWTTNYGYTF
16,TRBV3-1/TRBV3-2,CASSHYGRGPSYEQYF